One TCR beta chain is described in this entry. V was pared by 0 bases and J by 0 bases, with 8 bases of the junction left unmatched. The germline CDR1 and CDR2 sequences are LGHNA and YSLEER. The CDR3 loop spans 18 amino acids. Profiling relied on immunoSEQ multiplex PCR, and the TCRdb table lists in-frame clones only, not all of them. The sample lists some 80,000 clones, 85% to 95% occurring once. The data are from a study of control samples from healthy donors and cancer patients. This chain links TRBV4-3 with TRBJ1-5; 7 positions agree with TRBD1. The specimen sequenced was blood. The clonotype comes from a woman aged 60 to 75 in good health. In nucleotides, the CDR3 is TGCGCCAGCAGCCAAGACGCCCTGACAGGGAATAGCAATCAGCCCCAGCATTTT. Translating it yields CASSQDALTGNSNQPQHF.